This T cell receptor beta chain emerged from a study of shared clonotypes between healthy human individuals. Study findings and constraints: Depth was large, yet rarefaction showed that sorted-subset sequencing was incomplete.

As originally analysed: Sequence data from immunoSEQ were junction-only and lacked quality scores; consequently, filtering differed. Only in-frame clones appear in the TCRdb table, and some are missing; sequencing was by immunoSEQ multiplex PCR. V and J calls and clone size are given by that table; D and trimming were obtained from the DNA. The sample includes around 2,000,000 clones, roughly 95% of them seen just once. With 0 bases removed from V and 10 bases from J, the gap between germline ends came to 4 bases. CDR1 WSHSY and CDR2 SAAADI come from the germline V gene. This CDR3 region has 11 residues. As for this clone: Its antigen is not known.

Terminally differentiated effector memory CD45RA+ cells were excluded by CCR7 positive selection of CD45RO-negative cells. Sequencing was carried out using naive CD8+ T cells sorted from blood. This sequence originates from a man aged 18 to 35 in good health. J is TRBJ2-4 and V is TRBV10-2; no reliable D call. CDR3 DNA sequence: TGCGCCAGCAGTGAGTCTGTTATTCAGTACTTC. This codes for CASSESVIQYF.